The source of this T cell receptor beta chain is a study of blood T cell repertoires in COVID-19. The wider study: Acute-phase and convalescent COVID-19 samples originated in the United States, Italy and Spain. In each case, the material was cDNA or gDNA derived from T cells, B-cell-depleted T cells, or PBMCs.

How the authors handled the data: It was from reference gene primer amplification that nucleated cell counts were estimated. The repertoire was sequenced with immunoSEQ multiplex PCR; TCRdb's copy has only in-frame clones and lacks some. D and trimming come from the DNA, and the V and J calls and clone size come from that table. The sample lists some 250,000 clones; 81% were seen once. Trimming took off 4 bases at V and 2 bases at J, with 12 bases between the two ends. This CDR3 region has 14 residues. Germline lookup yields CDR1 SGHDT and CDR2 YYEEEE. The V call is TRBV5-6, the J call TRBJ1-2, with a weak D call TRBD1 (6 bases). The sequenced material came from peripheral blood. This sequence originates from a woman of 80 years or more with acute or convalescent COVID-19. CDR3 sequence (DNA): TGTGCCAGCAGCCCCACAGGGATGAACTATGGCTACACCTTC. This sequence encodes CASSPTGMNYGYTF.